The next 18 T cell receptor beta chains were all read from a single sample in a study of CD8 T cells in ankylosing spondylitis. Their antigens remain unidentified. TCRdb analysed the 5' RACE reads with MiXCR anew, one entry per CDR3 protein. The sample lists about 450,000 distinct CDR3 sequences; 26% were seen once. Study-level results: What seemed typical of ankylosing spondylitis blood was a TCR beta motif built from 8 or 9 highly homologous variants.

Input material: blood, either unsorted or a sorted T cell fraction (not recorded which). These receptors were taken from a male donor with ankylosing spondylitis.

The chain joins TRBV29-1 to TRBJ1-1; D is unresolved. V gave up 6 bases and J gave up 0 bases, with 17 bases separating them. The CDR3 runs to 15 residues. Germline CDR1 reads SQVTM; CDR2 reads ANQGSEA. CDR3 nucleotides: TGCAGCGTCCAAGTTAGTACCCGCCTGAACACTGAAGCTTTCTTT. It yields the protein CSVQVSTRLNTEAFF.

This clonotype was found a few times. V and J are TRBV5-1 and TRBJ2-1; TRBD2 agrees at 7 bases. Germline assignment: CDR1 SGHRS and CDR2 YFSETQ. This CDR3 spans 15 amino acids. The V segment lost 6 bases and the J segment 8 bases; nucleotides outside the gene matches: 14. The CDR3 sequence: CASTLRLAEAHEQFF. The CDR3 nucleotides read TGCGCCAGCACCTTAAGACTAGCTGAGGCCCATGAGCAGTTCTTC.

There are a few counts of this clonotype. The CDR3 is CASSLAKAGMYQPQHF. CDR3 coding DNA: TGTGCCAGCAGCTTAGCGAAAGCAGGAATGTATCAGCCCCAGCATTTT. This chain joins TRBV7-2 and TRBJ1-5; D is unclear. Trimming shortened V by 0 bases and J by 5 bases, and 14 bases separated the two germline ends. Germline V gene lookup returns CDR1 SGHTA and CDR2 FQGNSA. The CDR3 loop spans 16 amino acids.

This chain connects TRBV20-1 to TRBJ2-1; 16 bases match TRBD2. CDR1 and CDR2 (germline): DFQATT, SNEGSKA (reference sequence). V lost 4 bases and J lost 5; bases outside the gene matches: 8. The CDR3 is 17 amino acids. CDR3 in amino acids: CSANPGTSGGDDNEQFF. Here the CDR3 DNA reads TGCAGTGCTAACCCCGGGACTAGCGGGGGGGATGACAATGAGCAGTTCTTC.

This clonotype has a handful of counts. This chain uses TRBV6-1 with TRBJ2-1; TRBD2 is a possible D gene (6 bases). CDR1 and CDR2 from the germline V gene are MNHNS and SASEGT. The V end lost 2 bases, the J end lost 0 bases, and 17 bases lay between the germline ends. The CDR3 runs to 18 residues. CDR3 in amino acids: CASSERRGGISSYNEQFF. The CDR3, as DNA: TGTGCCAGCAGTGAACGAAGGGGCGGGATAAGCTCCTACAATGAGCAGTTCTTC.

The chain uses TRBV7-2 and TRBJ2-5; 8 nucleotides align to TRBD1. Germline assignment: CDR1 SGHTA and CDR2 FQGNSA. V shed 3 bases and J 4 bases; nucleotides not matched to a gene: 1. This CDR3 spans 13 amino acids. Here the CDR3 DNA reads TGTGCCAGCAGCTTCACAGGGGGAGAGACCCAGTACTTC. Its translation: CASSFTGGETQYF.

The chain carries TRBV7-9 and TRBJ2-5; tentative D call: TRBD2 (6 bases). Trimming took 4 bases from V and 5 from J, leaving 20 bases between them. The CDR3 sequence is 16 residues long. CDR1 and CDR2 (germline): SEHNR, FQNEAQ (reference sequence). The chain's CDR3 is CASSSYIGTPRETQYF. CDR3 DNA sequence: TGTGCCAGCAGCTCCTACATCGGGACTCCGCGTGAGACCCAGTACTTC.

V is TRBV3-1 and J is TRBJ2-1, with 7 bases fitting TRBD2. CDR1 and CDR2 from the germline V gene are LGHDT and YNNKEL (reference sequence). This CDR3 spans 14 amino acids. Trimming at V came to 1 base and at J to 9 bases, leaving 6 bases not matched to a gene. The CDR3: CASSQVGLVGEQFF. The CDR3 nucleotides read TGTGCCAGCAGCCAAGTCGGACTAGTCGGTGAGCAGTTCTTC.

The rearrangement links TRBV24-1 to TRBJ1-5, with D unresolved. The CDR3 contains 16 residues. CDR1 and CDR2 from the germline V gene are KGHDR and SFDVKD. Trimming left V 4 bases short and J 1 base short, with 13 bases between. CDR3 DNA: TGTGCCACCAGTGACCCAGGACGTGGCAGCAATCAGCCCCAGCATTTT. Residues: CATSDPGRGSNQPQHF.

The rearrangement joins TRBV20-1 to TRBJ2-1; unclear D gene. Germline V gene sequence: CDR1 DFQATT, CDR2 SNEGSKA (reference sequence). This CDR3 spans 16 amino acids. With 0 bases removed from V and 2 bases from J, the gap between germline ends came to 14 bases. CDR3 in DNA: TGCAGTGCTAGAGATCACGGGCGAAGGACCTACAATGAGCAGTTCTTC. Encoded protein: CSARDHGRRTYNEQFF.

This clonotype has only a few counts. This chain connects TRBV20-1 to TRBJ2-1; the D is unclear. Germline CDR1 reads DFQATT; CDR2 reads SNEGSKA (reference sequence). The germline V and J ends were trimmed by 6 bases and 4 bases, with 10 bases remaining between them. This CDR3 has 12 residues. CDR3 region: CSAHPTYNEQFF. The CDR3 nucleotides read TGCAGTGCCCATCCCACTTACAATGAGCAGTTCTTC.

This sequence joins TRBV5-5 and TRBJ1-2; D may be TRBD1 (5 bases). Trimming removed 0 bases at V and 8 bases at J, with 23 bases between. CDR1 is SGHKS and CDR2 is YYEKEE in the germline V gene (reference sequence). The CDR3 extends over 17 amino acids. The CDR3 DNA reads TGTGCCAGCAGCTTGGTGGCAGGGAAGTCGCCAGTCGGCGGCTACACCTTC. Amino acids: CASSLVAGKSPVGGYTF.

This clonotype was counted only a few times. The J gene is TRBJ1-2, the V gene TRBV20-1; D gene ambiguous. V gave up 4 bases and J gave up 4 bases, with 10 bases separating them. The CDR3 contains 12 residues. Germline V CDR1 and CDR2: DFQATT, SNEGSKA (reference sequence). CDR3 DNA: TGCAGTGCTAACTCCGGGAGCTATGGCTACACCTTC. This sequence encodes CSANSGSYGYTF.

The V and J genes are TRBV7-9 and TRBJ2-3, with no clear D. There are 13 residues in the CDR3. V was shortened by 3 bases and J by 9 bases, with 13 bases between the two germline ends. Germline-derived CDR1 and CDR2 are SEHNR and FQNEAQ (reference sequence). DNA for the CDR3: TGTGCCAGCAGCTTCGACCGGAAAGAAACGCAGTATTTT. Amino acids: CASSFDRKETQYF.

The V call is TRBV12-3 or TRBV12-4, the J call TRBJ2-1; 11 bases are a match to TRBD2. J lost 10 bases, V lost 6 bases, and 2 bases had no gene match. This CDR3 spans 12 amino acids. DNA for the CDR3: TGTGCCAGCAGGACTAGCGGGAACGAGCAGTTCTTC. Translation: CASRTSGNEQFF.

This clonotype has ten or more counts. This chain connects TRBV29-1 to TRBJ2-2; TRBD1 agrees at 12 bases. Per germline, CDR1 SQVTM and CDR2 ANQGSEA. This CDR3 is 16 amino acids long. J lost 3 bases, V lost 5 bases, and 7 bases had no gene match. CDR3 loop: CSVYPGQGADTGELFF. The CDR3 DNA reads TGCAGCGTTTATCCGGGACAGGGGGCTGACACCGGGGAGCTGTTTTTT.

The CDR3: CASSEHGLGNQPQHF. The CDR3 DNA follows: TGTGCCAGCAGTGAGCACGGGCTTGGCAATCAGCCCCAGCATTTT. The rearrangement uses TRBV12-3 or TRBV12-4 and TRBJ1-5; D remains ambiguous. This CDR3 comprises 15 residues. The V end lost 5 bases, the J end lost 2 bases, and 13 bases lay between the germline ends.

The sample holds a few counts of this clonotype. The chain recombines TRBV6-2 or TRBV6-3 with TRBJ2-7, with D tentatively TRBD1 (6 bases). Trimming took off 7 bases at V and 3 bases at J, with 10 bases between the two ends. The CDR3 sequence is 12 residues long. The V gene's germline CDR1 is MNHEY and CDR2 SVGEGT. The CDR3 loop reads CASKNRVYEQYF. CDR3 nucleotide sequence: TGTGCCAGCAAGAACAGGGTCTACGAGCAGTACTTC.